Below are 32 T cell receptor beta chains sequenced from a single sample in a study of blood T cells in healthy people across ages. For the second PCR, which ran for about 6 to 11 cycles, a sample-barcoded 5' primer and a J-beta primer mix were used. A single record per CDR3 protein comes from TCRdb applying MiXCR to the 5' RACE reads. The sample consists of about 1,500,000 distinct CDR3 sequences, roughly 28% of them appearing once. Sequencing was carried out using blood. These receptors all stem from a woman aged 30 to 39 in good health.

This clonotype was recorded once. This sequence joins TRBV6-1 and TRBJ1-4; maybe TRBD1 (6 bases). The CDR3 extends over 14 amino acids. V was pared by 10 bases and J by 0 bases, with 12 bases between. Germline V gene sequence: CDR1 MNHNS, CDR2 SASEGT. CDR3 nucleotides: TGTGCCAACAATCGACAGGCAACTAATGAAAAACTGTTTTTT. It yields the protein CANNRQATNEKLFF.

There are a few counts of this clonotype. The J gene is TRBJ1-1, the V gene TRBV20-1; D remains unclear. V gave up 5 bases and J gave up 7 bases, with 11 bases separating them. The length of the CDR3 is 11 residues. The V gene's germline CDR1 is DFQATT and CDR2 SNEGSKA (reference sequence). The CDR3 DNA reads TGCAGTGCTCAGAGTGGAGGTGAAGCTTTCTTT. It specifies CSAQSGGEAFF.

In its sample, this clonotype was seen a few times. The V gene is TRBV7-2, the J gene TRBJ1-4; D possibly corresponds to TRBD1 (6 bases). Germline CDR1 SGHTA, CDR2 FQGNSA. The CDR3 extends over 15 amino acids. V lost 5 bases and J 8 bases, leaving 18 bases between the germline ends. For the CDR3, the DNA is TGTGCCAGCAGCACCCGACAGGTTACCGGCGAAAAACTGTTTTTT. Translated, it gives CASSTRQVTGEKLFF.

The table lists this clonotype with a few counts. This CDR3 reads CASSFGAGDRNEQYF. The DNA for the CDR3 is TGTGCCAGCAGTTTTGGTGCGGGAGATCGCAACGAGCAGTACTTC. The chain links TRBV12-3 or TRBV12-4 to TRBJ2-4; 7 positions agree with TRBD2. TRBJ2-7 matches the DNA end more closely, so the J call is doubtful. This CDR3 comprises 15 residues.

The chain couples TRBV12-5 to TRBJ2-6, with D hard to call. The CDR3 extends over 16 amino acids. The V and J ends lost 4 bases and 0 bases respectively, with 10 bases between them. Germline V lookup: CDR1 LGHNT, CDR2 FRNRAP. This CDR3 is CASGSRGDSGANVLTF. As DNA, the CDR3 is TGTGCTAGTGGTTCCCGTGGGGACTCTGGGGCCAACGTCCTGACTTTC.

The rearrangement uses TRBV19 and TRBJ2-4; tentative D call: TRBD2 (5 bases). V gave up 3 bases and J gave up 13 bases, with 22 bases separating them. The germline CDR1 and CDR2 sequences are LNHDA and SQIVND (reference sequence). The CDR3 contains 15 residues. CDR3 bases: TGTGCCAGTAGTATTGGGTCTAGCCCCTACAATGAGCAGTACTTC. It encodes CASSIGSSPYNEQYF.

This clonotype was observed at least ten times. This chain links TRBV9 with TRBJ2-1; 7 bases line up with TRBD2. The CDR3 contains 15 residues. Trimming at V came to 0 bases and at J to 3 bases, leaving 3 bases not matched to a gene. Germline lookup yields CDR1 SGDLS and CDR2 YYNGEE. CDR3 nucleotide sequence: TGTGCCAGCAGCGTAGGCGGGGGATACTACAATGAGCAGTTCTTC. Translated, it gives CASSVGGGYYNEQFF.

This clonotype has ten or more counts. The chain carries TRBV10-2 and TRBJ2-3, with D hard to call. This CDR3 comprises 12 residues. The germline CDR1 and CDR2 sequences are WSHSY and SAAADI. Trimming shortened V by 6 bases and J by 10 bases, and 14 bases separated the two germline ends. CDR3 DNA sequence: TGCGCCAGCAGGGACCCGAATGCGGCGCAGTATTTT. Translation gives CASRDPNAAQYF.

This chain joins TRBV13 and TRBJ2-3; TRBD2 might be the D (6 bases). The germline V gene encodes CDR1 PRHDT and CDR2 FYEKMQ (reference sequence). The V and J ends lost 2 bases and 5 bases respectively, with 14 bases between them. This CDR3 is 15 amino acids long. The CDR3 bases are TGTGCCAGCAGCTTAAGGCCGGGGGTGGAAGATACGCAGTATTTT. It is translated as CASSLRPGVEDTQYF.

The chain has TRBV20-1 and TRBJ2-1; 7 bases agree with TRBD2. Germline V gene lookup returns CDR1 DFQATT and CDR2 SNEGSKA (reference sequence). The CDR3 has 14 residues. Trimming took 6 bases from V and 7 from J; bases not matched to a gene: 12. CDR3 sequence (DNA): TGCAGTGCAGGATCGCCCGGGAGGATGAATGAGCAGTTCTTC. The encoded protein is CSAGSPGRMNEQFF.

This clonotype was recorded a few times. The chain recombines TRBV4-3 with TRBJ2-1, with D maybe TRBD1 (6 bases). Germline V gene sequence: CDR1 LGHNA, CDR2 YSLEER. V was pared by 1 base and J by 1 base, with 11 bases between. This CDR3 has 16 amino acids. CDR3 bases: TGCGCCAGCAGCCAAGGGAGGACAGTTTCCTACAATGAGCAGTTCTTC. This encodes CASSQGRTVSYNEQFF.

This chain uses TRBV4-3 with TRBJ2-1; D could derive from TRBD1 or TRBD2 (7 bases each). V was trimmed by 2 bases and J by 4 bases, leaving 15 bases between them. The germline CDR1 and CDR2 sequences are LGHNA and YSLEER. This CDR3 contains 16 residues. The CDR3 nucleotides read TGCGCCAGCAGCCAAACACAGGGGAGGGAGTACAATGAGCAGTTCTTC. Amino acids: CASSQTQGREYNEQFF.

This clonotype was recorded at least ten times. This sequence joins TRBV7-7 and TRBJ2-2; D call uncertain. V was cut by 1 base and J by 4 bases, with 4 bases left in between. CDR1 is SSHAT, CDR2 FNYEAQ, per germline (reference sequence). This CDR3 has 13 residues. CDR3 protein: CASSLDRTGELFF. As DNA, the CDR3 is TGTGCCAGCAGCTTAGATCGCACCGGGGAGCTGTTTTTT.

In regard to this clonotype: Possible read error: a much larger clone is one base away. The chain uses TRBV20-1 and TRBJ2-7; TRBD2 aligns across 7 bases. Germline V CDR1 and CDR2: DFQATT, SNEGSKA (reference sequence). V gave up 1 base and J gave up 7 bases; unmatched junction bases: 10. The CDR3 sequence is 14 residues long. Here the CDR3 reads CSARGMRGTGEQYF. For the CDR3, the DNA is TGCAGTGCTAGAGGTATGCGGGGGACGGGGGAGCAGTACTTC.

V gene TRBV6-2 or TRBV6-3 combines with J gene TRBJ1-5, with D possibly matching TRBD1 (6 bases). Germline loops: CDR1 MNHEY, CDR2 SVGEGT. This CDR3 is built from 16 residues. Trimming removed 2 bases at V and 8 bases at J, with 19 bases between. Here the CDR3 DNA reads TGTGCCAGCAGTTACCCCCCCGGAGGGGGTGGTGAGCCCCAGCATTTT. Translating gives CASSYPPGGGGEPQHF.

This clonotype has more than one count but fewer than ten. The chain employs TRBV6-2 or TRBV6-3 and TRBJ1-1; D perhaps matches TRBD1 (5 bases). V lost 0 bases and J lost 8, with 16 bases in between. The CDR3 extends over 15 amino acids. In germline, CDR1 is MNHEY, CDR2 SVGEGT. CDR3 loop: CASSYSRVPGVEAFF. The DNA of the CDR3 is TGTGCCAGCAGTTACTCGAGGGTCCCGGGGGTCGAAGCTTTCTTT.

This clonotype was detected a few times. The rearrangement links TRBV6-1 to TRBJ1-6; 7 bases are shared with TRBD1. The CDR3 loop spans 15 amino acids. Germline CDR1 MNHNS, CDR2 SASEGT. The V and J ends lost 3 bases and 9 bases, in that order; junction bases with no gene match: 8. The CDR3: CASSDLDRLSSPLHF. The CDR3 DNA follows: TGTGCCAGCAGTGATTTGGACAGGTTAAGTTCACCCCTCCACTTT.

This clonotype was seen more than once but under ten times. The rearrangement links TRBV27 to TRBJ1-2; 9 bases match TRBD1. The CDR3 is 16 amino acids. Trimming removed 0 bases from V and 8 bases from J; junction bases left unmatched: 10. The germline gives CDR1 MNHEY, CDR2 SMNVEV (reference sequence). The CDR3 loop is CASSLSGPQGAQGYTF. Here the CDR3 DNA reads TGTGCCAGCAGTTTATCCGGTCCACAGGGGGCTCAGGGCTACACCTTC.

CDR3 protein: CATSETRGGNEQFF. CDR3 bases: TGTGCCACCAGTGAGACCAGGGGTGGGAATGAGCAGTTCTTC. The chain recombines TRBV24-1 with TRBJ2-1, with D possibly matching TRBD1 (6 bases). V was shortened by 4 bases and J by 7 bases, with 13 bases between the two germline ends. This CDR3 is built from 14 residues. Per the germline V gene, CDR1 is KGHDR and CDR2 is SFDVKD.

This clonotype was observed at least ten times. The CDR3 reads CASSQDRTGVAKNIQYF. CDR3 DNA sequence: TGCGCCAGCAGCCAAGATAGGACAGGGGTAGCCAAAAACATTCAGTACTTC. This chain joins TRBV4-3 and TRBJ2-4; 9 positions match TRBD1. The V gene's germline CDR1 is LGHNA and CDR2 YSLEER. Trimming removed 0 bases from V and 0 bases from J; junction bases left unmatched: 3. This CDR3 has 17 residues.

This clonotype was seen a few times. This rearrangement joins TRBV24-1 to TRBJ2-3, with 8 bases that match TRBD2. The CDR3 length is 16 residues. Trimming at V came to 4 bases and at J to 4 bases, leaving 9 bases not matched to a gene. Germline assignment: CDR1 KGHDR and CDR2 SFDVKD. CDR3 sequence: CATSDRSGSSADTQYF. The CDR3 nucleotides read TGTGCCACCAGTGACCGGAGCGGGAGCTCGGCAGATACGCAGTATTTT.

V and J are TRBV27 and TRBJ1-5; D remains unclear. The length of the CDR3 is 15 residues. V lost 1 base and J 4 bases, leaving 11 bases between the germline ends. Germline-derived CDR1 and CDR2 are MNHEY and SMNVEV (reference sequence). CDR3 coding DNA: TGTGCCAGCAGTTTATTGATGGGGAGGAATCAGCCCCAGCATTTT. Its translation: CASSLLMGRNQPQHF.

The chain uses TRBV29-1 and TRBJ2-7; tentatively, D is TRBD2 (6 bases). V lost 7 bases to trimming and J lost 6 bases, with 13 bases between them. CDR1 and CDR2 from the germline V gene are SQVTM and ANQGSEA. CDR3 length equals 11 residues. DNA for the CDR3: TGCAGCGCGCTCGGGGGATGCGAGCAGTACTTC. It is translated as CSALGGCEQYF.

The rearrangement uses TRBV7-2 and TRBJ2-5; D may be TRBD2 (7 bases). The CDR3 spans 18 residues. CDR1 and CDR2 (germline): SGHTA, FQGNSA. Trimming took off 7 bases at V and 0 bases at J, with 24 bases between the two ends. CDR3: CASTRTMRGSGDQETQYF. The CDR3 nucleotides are TGTGCCAGCACCCGTACCATGAGGGGGAGCGGGGACCAAGAGACCCAGTACTTC.

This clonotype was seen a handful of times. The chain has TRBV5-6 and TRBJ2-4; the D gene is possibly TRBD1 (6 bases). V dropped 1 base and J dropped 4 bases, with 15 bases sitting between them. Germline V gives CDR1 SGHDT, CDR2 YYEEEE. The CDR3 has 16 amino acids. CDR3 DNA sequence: TGTGCCAGCAGCTTGTGGGACATCCTACGAAAAAACATTCAGTACTTC. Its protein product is CASSLWDILRKNIQYF.

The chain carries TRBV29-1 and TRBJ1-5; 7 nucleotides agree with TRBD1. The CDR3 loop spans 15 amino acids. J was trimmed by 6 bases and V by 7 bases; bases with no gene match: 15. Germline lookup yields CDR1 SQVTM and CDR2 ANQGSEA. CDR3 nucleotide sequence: TGCAGCGCTGGAACAAGGACAGGTGGTGGTCAGCCCCAGCATTTT. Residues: CSAGTRTGGGQPQHF.

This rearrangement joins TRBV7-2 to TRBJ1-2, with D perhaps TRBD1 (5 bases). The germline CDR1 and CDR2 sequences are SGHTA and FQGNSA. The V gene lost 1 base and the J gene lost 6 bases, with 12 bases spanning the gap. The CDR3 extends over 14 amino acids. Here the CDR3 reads CASSLERGGDGYTF. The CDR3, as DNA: TGTGCCAGCAGCTTAGAACGGGGGGGTGATGGCTACACCTTC.

CDR3 region: CASSLQPGRSTEAFF. The CDR3 nucleotides read TGTGCCAGCAGCTTACAGCCAGGGAGATCCACTGAAGCTTTCTTT. The chain uses TRBV7-9 and TRBJ1-1, with D possibly TRBD1 on 5 matching bases. Between the trimmed V and J ends, which lost 2 bases and 4 bases, there was a span of 14 bases. Germline CDR1 is SEHNR and CDR2 is FQNEAQ (reference sequence). The CDR3 consists of 15 residues.

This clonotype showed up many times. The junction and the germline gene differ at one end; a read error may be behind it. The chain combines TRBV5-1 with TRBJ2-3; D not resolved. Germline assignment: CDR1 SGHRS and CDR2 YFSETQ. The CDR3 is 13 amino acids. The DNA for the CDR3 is TGTGCCAGCAGCTTAACTAGCACAGATACGCAGTATTTT. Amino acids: CASSLTSTDTQYF.

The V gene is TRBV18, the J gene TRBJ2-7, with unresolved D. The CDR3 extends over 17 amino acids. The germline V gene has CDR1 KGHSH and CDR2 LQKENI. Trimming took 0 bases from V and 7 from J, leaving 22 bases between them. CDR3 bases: TGTGCCAGCTCACCACCGTTTTGGGGAAGCTCCTACAATGAGCAGTACTTC. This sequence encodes CASSPPFWGSSYNEQYF.

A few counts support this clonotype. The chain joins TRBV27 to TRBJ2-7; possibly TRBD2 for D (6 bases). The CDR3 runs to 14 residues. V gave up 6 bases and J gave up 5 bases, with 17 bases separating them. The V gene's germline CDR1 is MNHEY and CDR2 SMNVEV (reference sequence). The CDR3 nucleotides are TGTGCCAGCAGCCCTGCAGGAGGGATCCACGAGCAGTACTTC. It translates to CASSPAGGIHEQYF.

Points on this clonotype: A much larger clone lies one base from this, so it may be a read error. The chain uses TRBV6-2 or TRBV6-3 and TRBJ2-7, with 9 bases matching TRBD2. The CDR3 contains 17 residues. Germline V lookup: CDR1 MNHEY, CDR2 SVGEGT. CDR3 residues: CGSSYSFGLALTYEQYF. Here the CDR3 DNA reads TGTGGCAGCAGTTACTCCTTCGGACTAGCGTTAACCTACGAGCAGTACTTC.